This T cell receptor (beta chain) was sequenced in a study of beta chain features in type 1 diabetes. Per donor, one heparinised blood draw averaged about 100 mL. Between the trimmed V and J ends, which lost 1 base and 7 bases, there was a span of 11 bases. CDR1 is SGDLS, CDR2 YYNGEE, per germline. This CDR3 spans 13 amino acids. Whole-study results and caveats: Whatever favoring of shorter templates PCR might show would apply equally to patients and controls. Healthy donors had naive, central memory and Treg TCRB repertoires that appeared less similar than those seen among patients. A moderate, significant TCRB CDR3 shortening appeared in type 1 diabetes across four CD4+ subsets. Any role of HLA type in TCRB rearrangement remained unresolved here.

The authors reverse transcribed all of the isolated RNA, so sequencing captured expressed TCRB transcripts. This table comes from immunoSEQ multiplex PCR, and its TCRdb copy is limited to in-frame clones, with some not included. The sample lists some 290,000 clones; 13% to 15% were seen once. This clone was found a few times. The antigen is not known. This rearrangement joins TRBV9 to TRBJ1-1; D not resolved. The TCR sequence derives from a man under 40 with type 1 diabetes. Sequenced input: naive CD4+ T cells from blood. The CDR3 DNA is TGTGCCAGCAGCGTAAGACAACTGGGTGAAGCTTTCTTT. It encodes CASSVRQLGEAFF.